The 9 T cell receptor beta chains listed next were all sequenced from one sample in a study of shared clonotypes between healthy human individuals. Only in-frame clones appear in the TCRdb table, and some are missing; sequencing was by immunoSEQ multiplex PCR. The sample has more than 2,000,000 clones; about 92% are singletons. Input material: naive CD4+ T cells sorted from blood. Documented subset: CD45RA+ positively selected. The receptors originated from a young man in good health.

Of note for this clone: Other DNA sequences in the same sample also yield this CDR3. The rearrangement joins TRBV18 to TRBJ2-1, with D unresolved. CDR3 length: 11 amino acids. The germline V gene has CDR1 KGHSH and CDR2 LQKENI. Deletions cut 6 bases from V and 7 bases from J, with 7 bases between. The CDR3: CASSPGNEQFF. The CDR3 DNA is TGTGCCAGCTCTCCCGGAAATGAGCAGTTCTTC.

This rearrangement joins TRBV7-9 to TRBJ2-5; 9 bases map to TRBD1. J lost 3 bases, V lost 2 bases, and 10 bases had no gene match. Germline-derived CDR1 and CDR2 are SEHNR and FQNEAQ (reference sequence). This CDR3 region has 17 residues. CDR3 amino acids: CASSLHRGTGREETQYF. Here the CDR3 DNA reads TGTGCCAGCAGCTTACATCGCGGGACAGGGCGGGAAGAGACCCAGTACTTC. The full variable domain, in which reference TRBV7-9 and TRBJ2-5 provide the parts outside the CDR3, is DTGVSQNPRHKITKRGQNVTFRCDPISEHNRLYWYRQTLGQGPEFLTYFQNEAQLEKSRLLSDRFSAERPKGSFSTLEIQRTEQGDSAMYLCASSLHRGTGREETQYFGPGTRLLVL.

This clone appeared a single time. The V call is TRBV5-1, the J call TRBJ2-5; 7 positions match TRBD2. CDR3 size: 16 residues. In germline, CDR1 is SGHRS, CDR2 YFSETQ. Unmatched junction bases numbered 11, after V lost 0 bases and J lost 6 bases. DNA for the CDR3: TGCGCCAGCAGCTTGGCCGGGGTGTGGGGAGGGAAGACCCAGTACTTC. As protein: CASSLAGVWGGKTQYF.

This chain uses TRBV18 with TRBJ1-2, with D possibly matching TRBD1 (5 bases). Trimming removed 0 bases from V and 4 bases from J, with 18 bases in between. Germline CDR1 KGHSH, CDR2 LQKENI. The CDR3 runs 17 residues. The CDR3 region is CASSPPSGGTGSYGYTF. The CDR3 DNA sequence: TGTGCCAGCTCACCACCGTCGGGGGGTACTGGTTCCTATGGCTACACCTTC.

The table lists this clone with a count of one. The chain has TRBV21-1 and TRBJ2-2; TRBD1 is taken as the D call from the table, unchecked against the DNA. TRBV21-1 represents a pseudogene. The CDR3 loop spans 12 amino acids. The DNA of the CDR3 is TGTGCCGCTACAGGGGCGCCCGGGGAGCTGTTTTTT. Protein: CAATGAPGELFF.

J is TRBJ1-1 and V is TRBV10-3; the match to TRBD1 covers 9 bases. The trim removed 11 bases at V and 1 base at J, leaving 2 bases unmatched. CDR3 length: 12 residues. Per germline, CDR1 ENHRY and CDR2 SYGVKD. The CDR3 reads CASGQGNTEAFF. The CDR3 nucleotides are TGTGCCTCGGGACAGGGGAACACTGAAGCTTTCTTT.

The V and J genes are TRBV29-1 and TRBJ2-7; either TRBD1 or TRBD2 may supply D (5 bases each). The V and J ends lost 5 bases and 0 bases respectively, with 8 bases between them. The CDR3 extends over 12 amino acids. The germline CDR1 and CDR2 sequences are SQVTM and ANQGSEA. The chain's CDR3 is CSVQRGSYEQYF. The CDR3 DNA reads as TGCAGCGTTCAGAGGGGCTCCTACGAGCAGTACTTC.

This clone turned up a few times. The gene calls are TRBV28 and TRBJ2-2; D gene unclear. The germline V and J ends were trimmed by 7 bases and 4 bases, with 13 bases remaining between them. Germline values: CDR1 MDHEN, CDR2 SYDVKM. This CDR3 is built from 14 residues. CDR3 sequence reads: CASNSLGFTGELFF. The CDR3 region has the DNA TGTGCCAGCAATTCTCTCGGTTTCACCGGGGAGCTGTTTTTT.

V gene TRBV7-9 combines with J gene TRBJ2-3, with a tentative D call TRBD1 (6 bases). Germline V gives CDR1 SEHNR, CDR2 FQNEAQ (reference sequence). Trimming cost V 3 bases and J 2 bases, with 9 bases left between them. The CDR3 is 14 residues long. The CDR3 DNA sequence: TGTGCCAGCAGCTTCGGGGACACCACAGATACGCAGTATTTT. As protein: CASSFGDTTDTQYF.